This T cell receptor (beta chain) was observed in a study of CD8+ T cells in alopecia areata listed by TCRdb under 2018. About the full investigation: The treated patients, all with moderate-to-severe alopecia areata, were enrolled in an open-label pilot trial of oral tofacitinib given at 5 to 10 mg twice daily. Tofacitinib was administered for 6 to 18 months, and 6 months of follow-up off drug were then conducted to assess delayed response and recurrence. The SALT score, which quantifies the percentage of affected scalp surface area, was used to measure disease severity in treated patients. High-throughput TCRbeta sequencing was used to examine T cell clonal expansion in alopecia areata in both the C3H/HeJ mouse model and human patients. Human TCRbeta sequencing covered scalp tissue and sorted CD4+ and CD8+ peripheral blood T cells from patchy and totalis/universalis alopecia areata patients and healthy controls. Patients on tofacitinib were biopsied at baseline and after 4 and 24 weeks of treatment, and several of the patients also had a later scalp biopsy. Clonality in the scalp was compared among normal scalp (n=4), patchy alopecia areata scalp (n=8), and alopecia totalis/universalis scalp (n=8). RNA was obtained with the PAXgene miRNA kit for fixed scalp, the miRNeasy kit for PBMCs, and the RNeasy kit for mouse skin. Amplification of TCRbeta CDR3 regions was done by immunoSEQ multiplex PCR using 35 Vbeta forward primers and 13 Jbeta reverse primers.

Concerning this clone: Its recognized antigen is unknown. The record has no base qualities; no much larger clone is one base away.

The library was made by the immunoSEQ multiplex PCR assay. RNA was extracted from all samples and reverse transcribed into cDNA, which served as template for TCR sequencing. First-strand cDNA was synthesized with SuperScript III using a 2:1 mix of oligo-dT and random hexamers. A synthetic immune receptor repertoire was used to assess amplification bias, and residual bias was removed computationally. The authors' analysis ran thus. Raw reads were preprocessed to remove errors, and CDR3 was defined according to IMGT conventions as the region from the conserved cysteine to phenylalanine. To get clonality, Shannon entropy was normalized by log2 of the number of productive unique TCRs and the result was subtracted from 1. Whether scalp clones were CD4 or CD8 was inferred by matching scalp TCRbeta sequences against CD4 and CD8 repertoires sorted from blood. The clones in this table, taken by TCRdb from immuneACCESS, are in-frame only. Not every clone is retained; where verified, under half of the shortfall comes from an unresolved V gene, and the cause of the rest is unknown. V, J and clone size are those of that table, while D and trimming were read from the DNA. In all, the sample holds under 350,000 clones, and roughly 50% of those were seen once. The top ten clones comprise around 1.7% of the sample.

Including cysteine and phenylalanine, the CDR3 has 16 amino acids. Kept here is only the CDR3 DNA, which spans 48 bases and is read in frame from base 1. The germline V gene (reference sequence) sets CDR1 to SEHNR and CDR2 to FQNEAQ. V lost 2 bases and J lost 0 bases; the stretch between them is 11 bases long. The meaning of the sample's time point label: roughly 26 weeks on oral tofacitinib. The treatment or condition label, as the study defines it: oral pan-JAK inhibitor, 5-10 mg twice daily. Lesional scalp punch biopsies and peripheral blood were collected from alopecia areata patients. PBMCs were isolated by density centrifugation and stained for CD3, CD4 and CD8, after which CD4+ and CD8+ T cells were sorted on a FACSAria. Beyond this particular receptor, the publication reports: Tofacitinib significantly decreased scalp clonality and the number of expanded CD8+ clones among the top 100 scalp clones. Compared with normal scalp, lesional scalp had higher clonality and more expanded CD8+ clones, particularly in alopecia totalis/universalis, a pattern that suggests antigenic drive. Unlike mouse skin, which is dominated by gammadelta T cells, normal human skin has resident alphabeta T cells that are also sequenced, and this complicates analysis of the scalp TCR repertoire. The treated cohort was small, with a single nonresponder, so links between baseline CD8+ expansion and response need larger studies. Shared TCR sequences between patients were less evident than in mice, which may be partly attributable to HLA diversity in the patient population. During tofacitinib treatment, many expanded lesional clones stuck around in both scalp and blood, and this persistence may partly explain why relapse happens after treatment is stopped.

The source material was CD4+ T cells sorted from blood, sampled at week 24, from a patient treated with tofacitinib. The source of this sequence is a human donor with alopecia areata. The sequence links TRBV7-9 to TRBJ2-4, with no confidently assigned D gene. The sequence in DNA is TGTGCCAGCAGCTTACGCCCAGGCCTAGCCAAAAACATTCAGTACTTC. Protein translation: CASSLRPGLAKNIQYF.